The present TCR beta chain was sequenced within a study of PD-1 blockade in classical Hodgkin lymphoma. Germline CDR1 KGHSH, CDR2 LQKENI. V was clipped by 5 bases and J by 8 bases, with 19 bases between them. CDR3 size: 15 residues. On this clone: What it binds is unknown.

Clones were sequenced by immunoSEQ multiplex PCR, and TCRdb holds only the in-frame ones, with some missing. This sample has just under 45,000 clones, with 60% to 70% found just once. Specified time point: cycle 4 day 1 (C4D1), after more than five weeks of nivolumab. Each and every patient relapsed after autologous stem cell transplantation, and patients got differing brentuximab vedotin exposure. General observations from the study: Diversity similar to that of newly diagnosed patients was seen at baseline in complete responders.

The sequences come from peripheral blood mononuclear cells (PBMCs), collected before the fourth cycle of nivolumab. This TCR came from a human donor with classical Hodgkin lymphoma. The chain is built from TRBV18 and TRBJ2-1, with D perhaps matching TRBD1 (6 bases). DNA for the CDR3: TGTGCCAGCTCAGCTAAGCAGGGGCTTTACGATGAGCAGTTCTTC. Translating gives CASSAKQGLYDEQFF.